The entry below gives a single T cell receptor beta chain sequence along with its context. Germline V gene sequence: CDR1 MNHEY, CDR2 SVGAGI. The CDR3 covers 14 residues. After removal of 5 bases from V and 4 bases from J, the junction contained 7 bases not matched to a gene. Methods used by the authors: Estimates of nucleated cell counts were drawn from the amplification of reference gene primers. This table comes from immunoSEQ multiplex PCR, and its TCRdb copy is limited to in-frame clones, with some not included. The V and J calls and clone size are taken from that table; D and trimming were inferred from the DNA. The table lists some 140,000 clones, roughly 80% of them singletons. This record comes from a study of blood T cell repertoires in COVID-19. Overall study context: Italy, Spain and the United States were the sources of the convalescent and acute COVID-19 samples.

Seattle's enrolled individuals joined amid active infection and were then monitored longitudinally. Sequenced material: peripheral blood. V is TRBV6-5 and J is TRBJ1-1, with 7 bases fitting TRBD1. The TCR sequence derives from an older woman with COVID-19, enrolled during active disease. In DNA, the CDR3 is TGTGCCAGCAGTAAAAGGGACAGAGCCACTGAAGCTTTCTTT. This translates into CASSKRDRATEAFF.